This T cell receptor beta chain came from a study of T cell responses to AZD1222 COVID-19 vaccine. Study outcomes and limitations: Sampling that yielded the repertoires occurred only after the peak T cell response. An increase in Spike-specific TCR breadth and depth was observed after two AZD1222 doses. Spike was spanned by vaccine-associated CD4 TCRs, which were dominant at 160-218 and 743-854.

Germline lookup yields CDR1 GTSNPN and CDR2 SVGIG (reference sequence). Germline trimming cut 2 bases from V and 7 bases from J; bases unmatched to any gene: 5. The CDR3 runs 14 residues. Concerning this clone itself: Its antigen is currently unknown.

The assay was immunoSEQ multiplex PCR, and TCRdb's table has in-frame clones only and misses some. The data contain some 81,000 clones, 80% to 90% of them singletons. Analyses pooled second doses at about 4 or about 12 weeks. Here the sequenced sample was peripheral blood, taken 28 days after the second AZD1222 dose. The sequence derives from an adult who received the AZD1222 COVID-19 vaccine. This sequence joins TRBV30 and TRBJ1-4, with TRBD1 matching 9 bases. The CDR3 is CAWSPGQGLEKLFF. CDR3 sequence (DNA): TGTGCCTGGAGTCCGGGACAGGGACTTGAAAAACTGTTTTTT.